This TCR beta chain was captured in a study of T cell repertoires in cytomegalovirus infection. Study background: A matching HLA type, together with CMV infection, was signaled by public TCR beta signatures.

TCRdb ran MiXCR on the reads and lists one entry per CDR3 protein. The table has 250,000 to 300,000 distinct CDR3 sequences, roughly 24% seen once; the top ten hold over 11%. Notes on this clonotype: No antigen is known for it.

In germline, CDR1 is SGDLS, CDR2 YYNGEE. The length of the CDR3 is 14 residues. V lost 4 bases and J lost 2, with 13 bases in between. Broader study findings: Summed frequency of public TCR beta families distinguished CMV carriers with the relevant HLA. HLA-C-restricted CMV-specific TCR beta clonotypes were dominant in the ex vivo response.

The sequencing input was PBMCs. This receptor was taken from a human donor in good health (CMV status not recorded). Some clones in this sample may be carry-over from other donors' samples. The V gene is TRBV9, the J gene TRBJ2-7, with D possibly being TRBD1 (6 bases). The CDR3 bases are TGTGCCAGCAGCCCATCGGCAGGGGCCTACGAGCAGTACTTC. As protein: CASSPSAGAYEQYF.